This note documents a single T cell receptor (beta chain) sequence. This clone appeared a single time. Its antigen is still unknown. The record has no base qualities; no much larger clone is one base away. The sample's time point, from its label and the paper: baseline before first vaccination. Vaccinee samples were obtained from the UK trials COV001 and COV002, which included a single-blind randomized controlled phase 2/3 trial of AZD1222 (ChAdOx1 nCoV-19) in healthy adults. For TCRbeta chain sequencing, PBMC samples from trial participants were taken at day 0 and at day 28 after the second dose. From its cysteine to its phenylalanine, the CDR3 spans 15 amino acids. The read is trimmed to its CDR3 DNA, 45 bases read in frame from base 1. The germline V gene provides CDR1 ENHRY and CDR2 SYGVKD. V was cut back by 0 bases and J by 9 bases, leaving a gap of 12 bases between them. The sample belongs to a study of T cell responses to AZD1222 COVID-19 vaccine (dated by TCRdb to the early 2020s). For context, the study as a whole: AZD1222 recipients with second doses at about 4 weeks or about 12 weeks were pooled, because spike-specific TCR depth and breadth did not differ between schedules. Enrollment into the trials was organized by age into subgroups of 18-55, 56-69 and 70-plus years, and those subgroups contained roughly 160, 29 and 62 TCR-sequenced participants, respectively. TCR sequencing was performed for over 230 trial participants, of whom about 200 were given two doses of AZD1222 and some 25 were given two doses of MenACWY control vaccine.

The CDR3 regions of human TCRbeta chains were analyzed by immunosequencing. For the original study's pipeline: Repertoire TCRs were checked for matches against a reference library of SARS-CoV-2-specific TCRs that had been generated using the MIRA antigen-specificity platform. Breadth was defined as the fraction of unique TCRs that were SARS-CoV-2-associated, and depth was defined as the fraction of total T cells that were SARS-CoV-2-associated. Using the MIRA data, every spike-specific TCR was mapped to the spike region that the TCR reacted to and assigned to either a CD4 or a CD8 class. Log10-transformed breadth and depth values were compared by one-way ANOVA with Sidak's multiple comparisons tests. TCRdb took over this immuneACCESS table, retaining in-frame rearrangements with V and J assigned. Such tables are incomplete; in checked studies, under half of the missing clones stem from an unresolved V gene, and the remainder is unexplained. V and J calls and clone size come straight from that table; D and trimming were deduced from the DNA. The sample yields around 130,000 clones; approximately 90% were counted once. 4.7% of the sample is taken by the ten largest.

What the research found in general, with its limitations: No day 14 peak-response samples were available, so repertoires were characterized only after the peak T cell response. The 56-69-year group was small, and its depth increase did not reach significance, likely because of low power. Conclusions about previously exposed vaccinees are limited because only a handful of AZD1222 recipients were SARS-CoV-2 seropositive at baseline. Vaccine-associated CD4 TCRs spanned the whole spike protein, with dominant responses in regions 160-218 and 743-854. Epitopes outside the regions mutated in the B.1.351 and B.1.1.7 variants were reportedly recognized by nearly half of the unique spike-specific TCRs. Participants were mostly white British, with more females than males. The authors suggested clonal diversity may have been underestimated. A significant rise in spike-specific TCR breadth and depth was observed after two AZD1222 doses relative to day 0 and relative to MenACWY recipients.

The clonotype was recovered from an adult in good health. This chain is built from TRBV10-3 and TRBJ1-6; perhaps TRBD1 is the D gene, with 6 bases matching. The material was peripheral blood, obtained on day 0 of AZD1222 vaccination. CDR3 region: CAISESGTPVSPLHF. The DNA sequence reads TGTGCCATCAGTGAGTCGGGGACACCGGTTTCACCCCTCCACTTT.